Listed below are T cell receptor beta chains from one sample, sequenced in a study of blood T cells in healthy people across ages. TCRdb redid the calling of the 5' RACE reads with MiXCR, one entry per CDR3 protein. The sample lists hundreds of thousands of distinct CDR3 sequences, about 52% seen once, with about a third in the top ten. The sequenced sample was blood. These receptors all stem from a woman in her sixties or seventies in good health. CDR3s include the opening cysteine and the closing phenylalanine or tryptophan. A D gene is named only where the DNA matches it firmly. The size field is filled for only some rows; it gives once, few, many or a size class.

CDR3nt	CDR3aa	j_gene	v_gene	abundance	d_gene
TGCAGTGCTAGCGGCCTAGGAGGGGCTGACTATGGCTACACCTTC	CSASGLGGADYGYTF	TRBJ1-2	TRBV20-1	-	-
TGTGCCAGCAGTCCCGATTGGACACCAGAAGCTTTCTTT	CASSPDWTPEAFF	TRBJ1-1	TRBV28	-	-
TGTGCCAGCAGTTTCAGGACGGTGGGGACTGAAGCTTTCTTT	CASSFRTVGTEAFF	TRBJ1-1	TRBV12-3/TRBV12-4	-	-
TGTGCCAGCAGCCCGGGCGGAGGATCCTATCAGCCCCAGCATTTT	CASSPGGGSYQPQHF	TRBJ1-5	TRBV5-6	-	-
TGTGCCACCAGCCCTCGGAGCAAGAACACTGAAGCTTTCTTT	CATSPRSKNTEAFF	TRBJ1-1	TRBV15	few	-
TGCAGCGCGGGACAGAGCTCCTACAATGAGCAGTACTTC	CSAGQSSYNEQYF	TRBJ2-7	TRBV29-1	-	TRBD1
TGTGCCAGCAGTCGGGACGCCTATGGCTACACCTTC	CASSRDAYGYTF	TRBJ1-2	TRBV6-2/TRBV6-3	few	-
TGTGCCAGCAGCTCCCGGGACACTAACACCGGGGAGCTGTTTTTT	CASSSRDTNTGELFF	TRBJ2-2	TRBV7-8	-	-
TGTGCCAGCAGTTTACGAGGAGGCACTCTAGCATTATCTAGAGATACGCAGTATTTT	CASSLRGGTLALSRDTQYF	TRBJ2-3	TRBV27	-	-
TGTGCCAGCACCCTGGGGCTTATCGATGGCTACACCTTC	CASTLGLIDGYTF	TRBJ1-2	TRBV7-2	-	-
TGTGCCAGCAGCTTATTCGGTCTAGCGGCCTCCTACAATGAGCAGTTCTTC	CASSLFGLAASYNEQFF	TRBJ2-1	TRBV11-3	-	TRBD2
TGCGCCAGCAGCTTCAATCCATCCTACGAGCAGTACTTC	CASSFNPSYEQYF	TRBJ2-7	TRBV5-1	-	-
TGTGCCAGCAGCTTAACGGGACAGGGTCTCGAGCAGTACTTC	CASSLTGQGLEQYF	TRBJ2-7	TRBV7-2	few	TRBD1
TGCAGCGCTAGCGGGGGTTTGGACTCCTACAATGAGCAGTTCTTC	CSASGGLDSYNEQFF	TRBJ2-1	TRBV29-1	-	TRBD2
TGCAGCGTTGAAGTATATTCTGGGTCCATGAACACTGAAGCTTTCTTT	CSVEVYSGSMNTEAFF	TRBJ1-1	TRBV29-1	-	-
TGTGCCAGCAGCAAATTGGGACTAGCCAAAACTGAGCAGTTCTTC	CASSKLGLAKTEQFF	TRBJ2-1	TRBV11-2	-	TRBD2
TGTGCCAGCAGCCCCCGGGACAGGGGGCGAGTGACCCAGTACTTC	CASSPRDRGRVTQYF	TRBJ2-5	TRBV14	once	TRBD1
TGTGCCAGCAGCCATGGGGGCCCAAGCTCTGGGGCCAACGTCCTGACTTTC	CASSHGGPSSGANVLTF	TRBJ2-6	TRBV4-2	-	-
TGCAGTGCCGGGACAGGGCCTAACTATGGCTACACCTTC	CSAGTGPNYGYTF	TRBJ1-2	TRBV20-1	-	TRBD1
TGTGCCAGCAGTGAAGGTGTAGGGCAACGGAAATCCACTGAAGCTTTCTTT	CASSEGVGQRKSTEAFF	TRBJ1-1	TRBV2	-	-
TGTGCCAGCAGCCTAGGACAGGGGGCGACTGGGGCCAACGTCCTGACTTTC	CASSLGQGATGANVLTF	TRBJ2-6	TRBV7-3	many	TRBD1
TGCGCCAGCAGCCAGCGACAGGGCACCTACAATGAGCAGTTCTTC	CASSQRQGTYNEQFF	TRBJ2-1	TRBV4-3	-	TRBD1
TGTGCCAGCAGCTTCGGACTAGCCTTCCCCTACGAGCAGTACTTC	CASSFGLAFPYEQYF	TRBJ2-7	TRBV7-2	-	TRBD2
TGTGCCAGCAGCGTTCTAGCGGAGTCCGATACGCAGTATTTT	CASSVLAESDTQYF	TRBJ2-3	TRBV9	-	TRBD2
TGTGCCAGCAGTTTCCCGGACAGGGAAAGCCGGGACGCGAGTGATACGCAGTATTTT	CASSFPDRESRDASDTQYF	TRBJ2-3	TRBV28	few	TRBD1
TGTGCCAGCAACTCTCCGAAGACAGGATTTAACTATGGCTACACCTTC	CASNSPKTGFNYGYTF	TRBJ1-2	TRBV6-1	many	-
TGTGCCAGCAGCCAACCGGACAGCTACGAGCAGTACTTC	CASSQPDSYEQYF	TRBJ2-7	TRBV4-2	few	-
TGCGCCAGCAGCGGCCCGCGGGTAGAGACCCAGTACTTC	CASSGPRVETQYF	TRBJ2-5	TRBV5-1	-	-
TGTGCCAGCAGCCAAGTAGGACCAGCAAGACCCTATGGCTACACCTTC	CASSQVGPARPYGYTF	TRBJ1-2	TRBV3-1	few	-
TGTGCCAGCAGTTATTTAGAAGTTTCACCCCTCCACTTT	CASSYLEVSPLHF	TRBJ1-6	TRBV6-5	-	-
TGTGCCAGCAGTTTAGCGCAAAAGATAGCGGGATACCGTGACAATGAGCAGTTCTTC	CASSLAQKIAGYRDNEQFF	TRBJ2-1	TRBV12-3/TRBV12-4	-	TRBD2
TGTGCCAGCAGTCCCAGCGGGAGGCCGGGAGAGACCCAGTACTTC	CASSPSGRPGETQYF	TRBJ2-5	TRBV28	few	TRBD2
TGCGCCAGCAGCTTTGAGGGGGCCTACGAGCAGTACTTC	CASSFEGAYEQYF	TRBJ2-7	TRBV5-1	-	-
TGTGCCAGCAGGGTTGCGGGAGGGCCCAACGAGCAGTACTTC	CASRVAGGPNEQYF	TRBJ2-7	TRBV7-2	-	TRBD2
TGTGCCAGCAGCTTATATGCAGGAGGGGGCTCCTACAATGAGCAGTTCTTC	CASSLYAGGGSYNEQFF	TRBJ2-1	TRBV7-3	few	-
TGTGCCAGCCTACTTTCGGGGACGGCCGTAGGAGGCTACACCTTC	CASLLSGTAVGGYTF	TRBJ1-2	TRBV27	-	-
TGTGCCAGCAGCCAATCGACGGGCTTCGGAAACACCATATATTTT	CASSQSTGFGNTIYF	TRBJ1-3	TRBV16	-	-
TGTGCCAGCACGCGGACAGCGGACGTAGAGACCCAGTACTTC	CASTRTADVETQYF	TRBJ2-5	TRBV7-2	-	-
TGCGCCAGCAGCTTTCTAGCGGGGAGCTCCTACGAGCAGTACTTC	CASSFLAGSSYEQYF	TRBJ2-7	TRBV12-3/TRBV12-4	-	TRBD2
TGCGCCAGCAGCCCGCGGACAGGGCTGGGGACTGAAGCTTTCTTT	CASSPRTGLGTEAFF	TRBJ1-1	TRBV4-3	-	TRBD1
TGTGCCACCAGCAGAGGGGGCAGGTCAAGATCCTACGAGCAGTACTTC	CATSRGGRSRSYEQYF	TRBJ2-7	TRBV15	-	-
TGTGCCAGCAGTTATCCGGGAGGTCAAGAGACCCAGTACTTC	CASSYPGGQETQYF	TRBJ2-5	TRBV12-3/TRBV12-4	-	TRBD2
TGTGCCAGCAGCGTAGAGGGAGGGAAGAATCAGCCCCAGCATTTT	CASSVEGGKNQPQHF	TRBJ1-5	TRBV9	-	-
TGTGCCAGCAGTTACTCGCGACTAGCGGGAGGGCAGCTCTCCACAGATACGCAGTATTTT	CASSYSRLAGGQLSTDTQYF	TRBJ2-3	TRBV6-2/TRBV6-3	few	TRBD2
TGTGCCAGCAGCCAAGATAGGACTAATGAAAAACTGTTTTTT	CASSQDRTNEKLFF	TRBJ1-4	TRBV4-2	-	-
TGTGCCAGCAGCCATCAGGGGGTCTCCGGGGAGCTGTTTTTT	CASSHQGVSGELFF	TRBJ2-2	TRBV27	-	TRBD1
TGCAGTGCCTCGATAGCGGTTGAGCAGTACTTC	CSASIAVEQYF	TRBJ2-5	TRBV20-1	-	-
TGTGCCAGCAGCCACTCCGGACAGGGTGGATATGGCTACACCTTC	CASSHSGQGGYGYTF	TRBJ1-2	TRBV4-2	-	TRBD1
TGTGCCAGCAGCCAGGGGGGAGGGACACCCCTCCACTTT	CASSQGGGTPLHF	TRBJ1-6	TRBV3-1	-	-